This T cell receptor beta chain was sequenced for a study of cytomegalovirus exposure and HLA in healthy donors. Findings and caveats of the study: The classifier was said to identify cytomegalovirus status with high specificity and sensitivity.

Germline V gives CDR1 SGHVS, CDR2 FQNEAQ. V was clipped by 9 bases and J by 0 bases, with 12 bases between them. The CDR3 contains 15 residues. Sequencing was performed with immunoSEQ multiplex PCR; in TCRdb, only in-frame clones are kept and a portion is missing. Of under 300,000 clones listed, 65% to 90% are singletons. A remark on this clone: The target antigen is unknown.

Material for sequencing was PBMCs. The clonotype comes from a woman younger than 35 in good health and CMV-seronegative. V usage is TRBV7-8 and J usage is TRBJ1-6; D might be TRBD1 (6 bases). The CDR3 reads CASLMGASYNSPLHF. In nucleotides, the CDR3 is TGTGCCAGTTTAATGGGGGCCTCCTATAATTCACCCCTCCACTTT.